The present T cell receptor beta chain was sequenced within a study of blood T cell repertoires in COVID-19. Profiled with immunoSEQ multiplex PCR; TCRdb holds only in-frame clones, not every one. The sample has around 80,000 clones, 65% to 85% seen once. A single count supports this clone. This CDR3 region has 15 residues. Looked up from germline, CDR1 is LNHDA and CDR2 is SQIVND (reference sequence). The ends were cut back, 5 bases at V and 4 bases at J, with 15 bases in the middle. The sample comprised peripheral blood. The clonotype originates from a woman of 80 years or more with active or convalescent COVID-19. The rearrangement links TRBV19 to TRBJ2-4; maybe TRBD1 (6 bases). The CDR3 sequence: CASSDLQGGKNIQYF. CDR3 nucleotide sequence: TGTGCCAGTAGTGATTTACAGGGTGGGAAAAACATTCAGTACTTC. Together with reference TRBV19 and TRBJ2-4, the CDR3 gives the full variable domain: DGGITQSPKYLFRKEGQNVTLSCEQNLNHDAMYWYRQDPGQGLRLIYYSQIVNDFQKGDIAEGYSVSREKKESFPLTVTSAQKNPTAFYLCASSDLQGGKNIQYFGAGTRLSVL.